These T cell receptor beta chains were read from a single sample in a study of T cell responses to AZD1222 COVID-19 vaccine. Measured with immunoSEQ multiplex PCR; TCRdb has only the in-frame clones, and not every one. The sample records fewer than 200,000 clones, 92% being singletons. The starting material was peripheral blood, obtained on day 0 of MenACWY control vaccination. The receptor source for this set is an adult in good health. CDR3s leave out the opening cysteine and the closing phenylalanine or tryptophan.

j_gene	v_gene	CDR3aa
TRBJ2-3	TRBV25-1	ASSESLAGGQSTDTQY
TRBJ1-2	TRBV3-1/TRBV3-2	ASSQDLGMRYT
TRBJ2-5	TRBV7-9	ASSISGRRETQY
TRBJ2-1	TRBV5-6	ASSFGYSYNEQF
TRBJ2-1	TRBV6-1	ASSELGLAGDWGEQF
TRBJ2-7	TRBV27	ASRRGTAATEQY
TRBJ2-1	TRBV7-8	ASSLAGGWTGTYNEQF
TRBJ2-7	TRBV7-3	ASSSLPAGEQY
TRBJ2-7	TRBV28	ASSAGGFVYEQY
TRBJ1-1	TRBV9	ASSLRGLNTEAF
TRBJ1-6	TRBV5-5	ASSFQAGGNSPLH
TRBJ2-2	TRBV11-2	ASSRTSTGELF
TRBJ2-3	TRBV7-9	ASTPPSDTQY
TRBJ1-1	TRBV25-1	ASSDPPTVTEAF
TRBJ2-1	TRBV7-8	ASSFGGGRVNEQF
TRBJ2-6	TRBV7-8	ASSLVEMVVLT
TRBJ2-7	TRBV24-1	ATSDSRISYEQY
TRBJ2-7	TRBV15	ATSPGGMAYEQY
TRBJ2-3	TRBV21-1	ASRLGTGDTDTQY
TRBJ2-7	TRBV6-5	ASSYSRTVEQY
TRBJ1-1	TRBV9	ASSVGPYFRQDEAF
TRBJ1-2	TRBV5-1	ASSLTGGSYGYT
TRBJ2-1	TRBV5-4	ASSPGGTGKMYNEQF
TRBJ1-3	TRBV5-4	ASSSQVAGNTIY